The 10 T cell receptor beta chains presented below share a single source sample, sequenced in a study of sequential checkpoint blockade in melanoma. Assay used: immunoSEQ multiplex PCR; TCRdb lists only in-frame clones, some missing. The sample contains 15,000 to 20,000 clones, approximately 70% of which appear only once. Treatment in this sample: randomized to nivolumab then ipilimumab (arm A) or the reverse (arm B). This specimen consisted of CD8+ T cells sorted from blood (inferred from file names), obtained from a patient given nivolumab and ipilimumab in sequence. The receptors stem from a human donor with melanoma.

The chain uses TRBV29-1 and TRBJ2-5; the D gene is possibly TRBD1 (6 bases). This CDR3 has 15 amino acids. V dropped 2 bases and J dropped 0 bases, with 13 bases sitting between them. Germline V CDR1 and CDR2: SQVTM, ANQGSEA. CDR3 region: CSVERGRGYQETQYF. The CDR3 DNA reads as TGCAGCGTTGAACGTGGCAGGGGCTACCAAGAGACCCAGTACTTC. The whole variable domain, remainder taken from reference TRBV29-1 and TRBJ2-5, is SAVISQKPSRDICQRGTSLTIQCQVDSQVTMMFWYRQQPGQSLTLIATANQGSEATYESGFVIDKFPISRPNLTFSTLTVSNMSPEDSSIYLCSVERGRGYQETQYFGPGTRLLVL.

V and J are TRBV6-1 and TRBJ1-2, with D possibly matching TRBD1 (6 bases). Trimming took 1 base from V and 5 from J, leaving 20 bases between them. CDR3 size: 17 residues. Germline CDR1 is MNHNS and CDR2 is SASEGT. The CDR3 DNA reads TGTGCCAGCAGTGAAGGAATCACAGGGCGGATGACATATGGCTACACCTTC. Translating it yields CASSEGITGRMTYGYTF.

The V call is TRBV19, the J call TRBJ2-5; the match to TRBD1 covers 8 bases. The closer fit of TRBJ2-7 to the DNA end suggests the J call may be wrong. The CDR3 covers 14 residues. Per germline, CDR1 LNHDA and CDR2 SQIVND (reference sequence). The CDR3 DNA sequence: TGTGCCAGTAGTCCCGGGACAGGATCCTACGAGCAGTACTTC. Protein product: CASSPGTGSYEQYF.

The chain uses TRBV4-1 and TRBJ2-1; D gene uncertain. V dropped 0 bases and J dropped 0 bases, with 9 bases sitting between them. The length of the CDR3 is 16 residues. The germline gives CDR1 MGHRA, CDR2 YSYEKL. The CDR3 region is CASSQEAGNSYNEQFF. The CDR3 coding sequence is TGCGCCAGCAGCCAAGAGGCAGGAAACTCCTACAATGAGCAGTTCTTC.

The chain uses TRBV19 and TRBJ2-3; no definite D call. With 7 bases removed from V and 0 bases from J, the gap between germline ends came to 14 bases. Germline CDR1 LNHDA, CDR2 SQIVND (reference sequence). The length of the CDR3 is 15 residues. Here the CDR3 DNA reads TGTGCCAGTACCTCAACAGAAACTAGCACAGATACGCAGTATTTT. This sequence encodes CASTSTETSTDTQYF.

This clone was detected only once. V is TRBV2 and J is TRBJ2-7; 8 bases fit TRBD1. Germline V gives CDR1 SNHLY, CDR2 FYNNEI. This CDR3 is built from 14 residues. Trimming took 11 bases from V and 5 from J; bases not matched to a gene: 14. This chain's CDR3 is CALKGTGGSDEQYF. The CDR3 DNA reads as TGTGCCTTAAAGGGCACAGGGGGAAGTGACGAGCAGTACTTC.

The CDR3 DNA sequence: TGTGCCAGCAGCTCCCGGGACAGGGTAGGGTATGGCTACACCTTC. Translating it yields CASSSRDRVGYGYTF. The chain employs TRBV4-2 and TRBJ1-2; TRBD1 agrees at 9 bases. Per the germline V gene, CDR1 is LGHNA and CDR2 is YNFKEQ. The CDR3 is made up of 15 amino acids. V lost 5 bases to trimming and J lost 5 bases; unmatched junction nucleotides: 9.

This chain joins TRBV7-9 and TRBJ2-3; TRBD2 matches at 8 bases. The CDR3 runs 15 residues. Germline CDR1 reads SEHNR; CDR2 reads FQNEAQ (reference sequence). V dropped 6 bases and J dropped 0; count of bases not matched to a gene: 5. CDR3 amino acids: CASRKTSGSTDTQYF. In nucleotides, the CDR3 is TGTGCCAGCAGAAAAACTAGCGGTAGCACAGATACGCAGTATTTT.

V gene TRBV6-5 combines with J gene TRBJ2-5; D remains unclear. The length of the CDR3 is 13 residues. Between the trimmed V and J ends, which lost 0 bases and 5 bases, there was a span of 7 bases. CDR1 and CDR2 (germline): MNHEY, SVGAGI. CDR3 region: CASSYSNGETQYF. The CDR3 DNA sequence: TGTGCCAGCAGTTACTCGAACGGGGAGACCCAGTACTTC.

Written as DNA, the CDR3 is TGTGCCAGCAGCCCCGAGGCCGGACAGGTCCACTCTGGGGCCAACGTCCTGACTTTC. Translation: CASSPEAGQVHSGANVLTF. The chain joins TRBV5-4 to TRBJ2-6, with TRBD1 matching 7 bases. From germline, CDR1 is SGHNT and CDR2 YYREEE (reference sequence). The CDR3 runs to 19 residues. J was trimmed by 0 bases and V by 4 bases; bases with no gene match: 13.